This passage covers 27 T cell receptor beta chains from one sample sequenced in a study of regulatory dendritic cells for organ transplantation. Sequencing used immunoSEQ multiplex PCR; TCRdb keeps in-frame clones, though not all of them. This table holds approximately 35,000 clones, roughly nine tenths found once. The specimen was naive CD4+ T cells from blood. Stated subset: CD45RA+ naive T cells. The receptor source for this set is a human donor in good health.

CDR3 coding DNA: TGTGCCATCAGTGGGGATTACAGGGGTCCGGAGGGCTACACCTTC. Residues: CAISGDYRGPEGYTF. The chain joins TRBV10-3 to TRBJ1-2; 7 bases match TRBD1. J lost 8 bases, V lost 4 bases, and 13 bases had no gene match. The germline gives CDR1 ENHRY, CDR2 SYGVKD. This CDR3 comprises 15 residues.

This chain connects TRBV21-1 to TRBJ2-7. TRBV21-1 is a documented pseudogene. CDR3 size: 12 residues. CDR3 in amino acids: CASSKGGYEQYF. For the CDR3, the DNA is TGTGCCAGCAGCAAAGGGGGCTACGAGCAGTACTTC.

This clone was picked up a small number of times. V is TRBV30 and J is TRBJ1-2; 7 positions match TRBD1. The trim removed 1 base at V and 2 bases at J, leaving 10 bases unmatched. CDR3 length equals 16 residues. Germline values: CDR1 GTSNPN, CDR2 SVGIG (reference sequence). In nucleotides, the CDR3 is TGTGCCTGGAGTGGCCCAAAGACAGGGATAAACTATGGCTACACCTTC. Its protein is CAWSGPKTGINYGYTF.

The V gene is TRBV28, the J gene TRBJ2-7, with TRBD2 matching over 9 bases. The J segment lost 9 bases and the V segment lost 6 bases, leaving 9 bases of the junction unmatched. In germline, CDR1 is MDHEN, CDR2 SYDVKM. The CDR3 sequence is 13 residues long. The CDR3 loop is CASRLGLASGQYF. The CDR3 bases are TGTGCCAGCAGGCTCGGACTAGCGTCGGGGCAGTACTTC.

This clone was seen a few times. V is TRBV18 and J is TRBJ1-4; 7 bases are shared with TRBD1. Germline-derived CDR1 and CDR2 are KGHSH and LQKENI. Losses at the gene ends were 3 bases for V and 2 bases for J; bases not matched to a gene: 9. This CDR3 contains 17 residues. DNA of the CDR3: TGTGCCAGCTCACCCACTCCTACAGGGGTCACTAATGAAAAACTGTTTTTT. Residues: CASSPTPTGVTNEKLFF.

V usage is TRBV11-2 and J usage is TRBJ2-3; D is tentatively TRBD1 or TRBD2 (5 bases each). The germline gives CDR1 SGHAT, CDR2 FQNNGV. The CDR3 is 14 amino acids. The V end lost 5 bases, the J end lost 3 bases, and 12 bases lay between the germline ends. CDR3 amino acids: CASSPRDPTDTQYF. The CDR3 coding sequence is TGTGCCAGCAGCCCCCGGGACCCTACAGATACGCAGTATTTT.

The chain recombines TRBV5-1 with TRBJ2-1; TRBD2 agrees at 9 bases. The V segment lost 4 bases and the J segment 8 bases; nucleotides outside the gene matches: 16. CDR1 is SGHRS and CDR2 is YFSETQ in the germline V gene. The CDR3 has 17 amino acids. CDR3 bases: TGCGCCAGCAGCCTACAAGCGGGAGGATTCGTTATCGATGAGCAGTTCTTC. Encoded protein: CASSLQAGGFVIDEQFF.

The rearrangement uses TRBV18 and TRBJ2-5; D ambiguous. CDR1 is KGHSH and CDR2 is LQKENI in the germline V gene. This CDR3 is 14 amino acids long. Trimming pared 0 bases from V and 5 bases from J, leaving 10 bases between. The CDR3 bases are TGTGCCAGCTCACCACCCACTGGCCGGGAGACCCAGTACTTC. It codes for CASSPPTGRETQYF.

V usage is TRBV18 and J usage is TRBJ1-2; D call uncertain. Trimming removed 3 bases from V and 3 bases from J, with 8 bases in between. The CDR3 is 13 amino acids. CDR1 and CDR2 from the germline V gene are KGHSH and LQKENI. This chain's CDR3 is CASSPTTYYGYTF. CDR3 nucleotides: TGTGCCAGCTCACCTACTACATACTATGGCTACACCTTC.

The chain links TRBV7-9 to TRBJ1-1, with 9 positions matching TRBD1. Germline V CDR1 and CDR2: SEHNR, FQNEAQ (reference sequence). The CDR3 loop spans 15 amino acids. The V segment lost 1 base and the J segment 5 bases; nucleotides outside the gene matches: 5. The CDR3 sequence is CASSLGDRVRTEAFF. The CDR3 coding sequence is TGTGCCAGCAGCTTAGGGGACAGGGTGAGAACTGAAGCTTTCTTT. Based on the CDR3 plus reference TRBV7-9 and TRBJ1-1, the full variable domain is DTGVSQNPRHKITKRGQNVTFRCDPISEHNRLYWYRQTLGQGPEFLTYFQNEAQLEKSRLLSDRFSAERPKGSFSTLEIQRTEQGDSAMYLCASSLGDRVRTEAFFGQGTRLTVV.

The chain joins TRBV19 to TRBJ1-3, with D perhaps matching TRBD1 (6 bases). This CDR3 contains 15 residues. Looked up from germline, CDR1 is LNHDA and CDR2 is SQIVND (reference sequence). The V gene lost 6 bases and the J gene lost 4 bases, with 16 bases spanning the gap. The CDR3 here is CASSRGRDLGNTIYF. In DNA, the CDR3 is TGTGCCAGTAGCAGGGGACGGGACCTGGGAAACACCATATATTTT.

The J gene is TRBJ1-1, the V gene TRBV6-5, with D unresolved. This CDR3 spans 13 amino acids. Germline V gene sequence: CDR1 MNHEY, CDR2 SVGAGI. V lost 1 base, J lost 11 bases, and 14 bases lay in between. CDR3 sequence (DNA): TGTGCCAGCAGTTACTACGGTTCACGGCGGGCTTTCTTT. Translation: CASSYYGSRRAFF.

The V gene is TRBV28, the J gene TRBJ2-3; D remains ambiguous. V lost 3 bases to trimming and J lost 0 bases, with 13 bases between them. Germline assignment: CDR1 MDHEN and CDR2 SYDVKM. This CDR3 is 16 amino acids long. The CDR3 sequence: CASSFSTGSSTDTQYF. In nucleotides, the CDR3 is TGTGCCAGCAGTTTTAGCACTGGCTCTAGCACAGATACGCAGTATTTT.

The rearrangement links TRBV10-2 to TRBJ2-5; the D call may be TRBD1 or TRBD2 (6 bases each). V shed 6 bases and J shed 4 bases, with 18 bases lying between them. Germline values: CDR1 WSHSY, CDR2 SAAADI. The CDR3 has 15 amino acids. DNA of the CDR3: TGCGCCAGCAGCAGTACAGGGAGGATAGGAGAGACCCAGTACTTC. Its protein is CASSSTGRIGETQYF.

DNA of the CDR3: TGCAGCGTTGAAGGGGGGACAGGGGCTCGCGAGCAGTACTTC. It is translated as CSVEGGTGAREQYF. The chain carries TRBV29-1 and TRBJ2-7, with 10 nucleotides matching TRBD1. The germline V gene encodes CDR1 SQVTM and CDR2 ANQGSEA. Trimming took 1 base from V and 6 from J; bases not matched to a gene: 6. The length of the CDR3 is 14 residues.

The chain employs TRBV9 and TRBJ2-3; maybe TRBD2 (5 bases). The length of the CDR3 is 15 residues. Germline values: CDR1 SGDLS, CDR2 YYNGEE. V gave up 0 bases and J gave up 2 bases, with 10 bases separating them. CDR3 DNA: TGTGCCAGCAGCGTAGCAGGACTCTCCACAGATACGCAGTATTTT. Its protein product is CASSVAGLSTDTQYF.

The chain links TRBV11-2 to TRBJ1-2; maybe TRBD1 (6 bases). Between the trimmed V and J ends, which lost 3 bases and 2 bases, there was a span of 7 bases. Germline assignment: CDR1 SGHAT and CDR2 FQNNGV. The CDR3 is 13 amino acids. The CDR3 coding sequence is TGTGCCAGCAGCTTCACAGGGAACTATGGCTACACCTTC. Translated, it gives CASSFTGNYGYTF.

CDR3 in DNA: TGTGCCAGTAGTCCCGAAGGGTCCGGGACAGGGGAAATTCCGTATTTT. This gives the protein CASSPEGSGTGEIPYF. This chain joins TRBV19 and TRBJ2-3, with 10 bases identical to TRBD1. From germline, CDR1 is LNHDA and CDR2 SQIVND (reference sequence). This CDR3 region has 16 residues. Trimming took 5 bases from V and 14 from J; bases not matched to a gene: 19.

The chain has TRBV11-2 and TRBJ1-1; no firm D call. Trimming cost V 5 bases and J 4 bases, with 20 bases left between them. The CDR3 has 16 residues. In germline, CDR1 is SGHAT, CDR2 FQNNGV. CDR3 region: CASSPPSTNPGTEAFF. As DNA, the CDR3 is TGTGCCAGCAGCCCTCCCTCCACCAACCCGGGCACTGAAGCTTTCTTT.

Only a few counts were recorded for this clone. This chain joins TRBV7-9 and TRBJ1-2; D unresolved. The germline V gene has CDR1 SEHNR and CDR2 FQNEAQ (reference sequence). There are 11 residues in the CDR3. The V and J ends lost 2 bases and 2 bases respectively, with 0 bases between them. The CDR3 nucleotides are TGTGCCAGCAGCTTAAACTATGGCTACACCTTC. It translates to CASSLNYGYTF. The full variable domain, its missing parts supplied by reference TRBV7-9 and TRBJ1-2, is DTGVSQNPRHKITKRGQNVTFRCDPISEHNRLYWYRQTLGQGPEFLTYFQNEAQLEKSRLLSDRFSAERPKGSFSTLEIQRTEQGDSAMYLCASSLNYGYTFGSGTRLTVV.

This clone was found a few times. The V call is TRBV4-3, the J call TRBJ1-2; TRBD1 is a possible D gene (6 bases). The CDR3 is made up of 15 amino acids. The germline V gene has CDR1 LGHNA and CDR2 YSLEER. Trimming removed 0 bases at V and 4 bases at J, with 12 bases between. CDR3 sequence: CASSQDPGGPYGYTF. The DNA for the CDR3 is TGCGCCAGCAGCCAAGATCCGGGGGGCCCCTATGGCTACACCTTC.

A note on this clone: Other DNA sequences from this sample encode an identical CDR3 as well. The genes are TRBV27 and TRBJ1-1; D is ambiguous. The germline V gene has CDR1 MNHEY and CDR2 SMNVEV (reference sequence). V shed 6 bases and J shed 2 bases, with 13 bases lying between them. The length of the CDR3 is 14 residues. The CDR3 nucleotides are TGTGCCAGCAGCAAACGGGAACTTAACACTGAAGCTTTCTTT. Protein product: CASSKRELNTEAFF.

The table lists this clone with a few counts. The chain couples TRBV30 to TRBJ1-6, with unresolved D. V was pared by 0 bases and J by 7 bases, with 10 bases between. The CDR3 consists of 14 residues. CDR1 GTSNPN and CDR2 SVGIG come from the germline V gene (reference sequence). CDR3 sequence (DNA): TGTGCCTGGAGTGTACCCGGAAAGAATTCACCCCTCCACTTT. Encoded protein: CAWSVPGKNSPLHF.

The rearrangement links TRBV28 to TRBJ2-1; 14 bases line up with TRBD2. The CDR3 has 16 amino acids. V shed 6 bases, J shed 6 bases, and the junction held 7 bases outside the gene matches. Per the germline V gene, CDR1 is MDHEN and CDR2 is SYDVKM. This CDR3 reads CASSPRGLAGGNEQFF. The CDR3 DNA is TGTGCCAGCAGCCCCCGTGGACTAGCGGGGGGCAATGAGCAGTTCTTC.

The chain carries TRBV12-5 and TRBJ1-1; D call uncertain. CDR1 is LGHNT and CDR2 is FRNRAP in the germline V gene. CDR3 size: 12 residues. V lost 1 base, J lost 11 bases, and 11 bases lay in between. The CDR3 is CASGLDPGSAFF. As DNA, the CDR3 is TGTGCTAGTGGTTTGGATCCGGGGTCGGCTTTCTTT.

The chain combines TRBV6-5 with TRBJ2-7; D gene uncertain. The V end was cut by 0 bases, the J end by 7 bases, with 10 bases between. This CDR3 is built from 13 residues. CDR1 is MNHEY and CDR2 is SVGAGI in the germline V gene. The CDR3 nucleotides are TGTGCCAGCAGTTACTCGCTTTTTGGAGAGCAGTACTTC. Translating gives CASSYSLFGEQYF.

The chain uses TRBV11-2 and TRBJ1-3; no clear D gene. With 1 base removed from V and 4 bases from J, the gap between germline ends came to 8 bases. This CDR3 comprises 14 residues. The V gene's germline CDR1 is SGHAT and CDR2 FQNNGV. CDR3 DNA sequence: TGTGCCAGCAGCTTAGGAAGCTCGGGAAACACCATATATTTT. It translates to CASSLGSSGNTIYF.